This passage covers 28 T cell receptor beta chains from one sample sequenced in a study of OX40 agonist ivuxolimab in advanced cancers. Using immunoSEQ multiplex PCR, the repertoire was profiled, and TCRdb retains in-frame clones only, with some absent. Here the sample spans under 85,000 clones, about nine tenths being singletons. Source: CD4+ or CD8+ T cells sorted from blood, taken in a trial of the OX40 agonist ivuxolimab. The receptors were gathered from an adult with an advanced solid tumor such as melanoma, head and neck, liver or kidney cancer.

This chain links TRBV11-2 with TRBJ2-1; TRBD1 matches 9 bases. V lost 4 bases and J lost 5; bases outside the gene matches: 12. Germline loops: CDR1 SGHAT, CDR2 FQNNGV. The CDR3 is 17 residues long. DNA of the CDR3: TGTGCCAGCAGCTCGTACAGGGGGCGAAGTCTGAACAATGAGCAGTTCTTC. It specifies CASSSYRGRSLNNEQFF.

The chain's CDR3 is CASSLETKNEQFF. DNA for the CDR3: TGCGCCAGCAGCCTTGAGACGAAAAATGAGCAGTTCTTC. The genes are TRBV4-1 and TRBJ2-1; unclear D gene. Trimming took 4 bases from V and 7 from J, leaving 11 bases between them. The CDR3 spans 13 residues. From germline, CDR1 is MGHRA and CDR2 YSYEKL.

The chain combines TRBV5-4 with TRBJ1-6; no clear D gene. V was pared by 2 bases and J by 5 bases, with 11 bases between. CDR1 is SGHNT and CDR2 is YYREEE in the germline V gene (reference sequence). The CDR3 covers 15 residues. The CDR3 DNA sequence: TGTGCCAGCAGCTTTAGGAACACTGATAATTCACCCCTCCACTTT. It codes for CASSFRNTDNSPLHF.

This clone has only one observation. The chain joins TRBV5-6 to TRBJ2-2; no clear D gene. CDR1 is SGHDT and CDR2 is YYEEEE in the germline V gene. The CDR3 has 12 residues. V lost 4 bases and J lost 6, with 7 bases in between. DNA of the CDR3: TGTGCCAGCAGCCCCCGGGCCGGGGAGCTGTTTTTT. Its translation is CASSPRAGELFF.

The V call is TRBV21-1, the J call TRBJ2-1; the table gives TRBD2 as D, unverified against the DNA. TRBV21-1 is reported as a pseudogene. The CDR3 consists of 19 residues. The CDR3 DNA sequence: TGTGCCAGCAGCAAAGCAAGGACTAGCGGGAGTCGTTCCTACAATGAGCAGTTCTTC. This codes for CASSKARTSGSRSYNEQFF.

The chain recombines TRBV7-9 with TRBJ2-3, with 8 bases aligning to TRBD1. The CDR3 is made up of 16 amino acids. The germline V gene has CDR1 SEHNR and CDR2 FQNEAQ (reference sequence). Trimming removed 5 bases from V and 2 bases from J; junction bases left unmatched: 9. CDR3 DNA sequence: TGTGCCAGCAGCCAAAAGGGGACAGGACCCACAGATACGCAGTATTTT. Translated, it gives CASSQKGTGPTDTQYF.

The chain combines TRBV18 with TRBJ1-5; 9 bases fit TRBD1. J gave up 8 bases and V 6 bases, and 23 bases lay outside the gene matches. The germline V gene encodes CDR1 KGHSH and CDR2 LQKENI. This CDR3 region has 19 residues. In DNA form, the CDR3 reads TGTGCCAGCTCCCTTACCCAAAATGCCGGGACAGGGCGTTGGGAGCCCCAGCATTTT. Translation gives CASSLTQNAGTGRWEPQHF.

The rearrangement links TRBV19 to TRBJ1-1, with 10 bases matching TRBD1. This CDR3 has 14 amino acids. Germline trimming cut 8 bases from V and 5 bases from J; bases unmatched to any gene: 8. CDR1 LNHDA and CDR2 SQIVND come from the germline V gene (reference sequence). The CDR3, as DNA: TGTGCCAGTGAGGACAGGGGGTTGGGGACTGAAGCTTTCTTT. Protein product: CASEDRGLGTEAFF.

The rearrangement links TRBV10-2 to TRBJ2-7; a weak D match, TRBD1 (6 bases). CDR3 length: 13 amino acids. The germline V gene encodes CDR1 WSHSY and CDR2 SAAADI. V was cut by 7 bases and J by 0 bases, with 10 bases left in between. CDR3 in amino acids: CASIRDNSYEQYF. The CDR3 nucleotides read TGCGCCAGCATCCGGGACAACTCCTACGAGCAGTACTTC.

The rearrangement links TRBV28 to TRBJ2-1; the match to TRBD2 covers 7 bases. The trim removed 7 bases at V and 1 base at J, leaving 7 bases unmatched. Germline V gene sequence: CDR1 MDHEN, CDR2 SYDVKM. CDR3 size: 15 residues. The chain's CDR3 is CASISGGGSYNEQFF. In DNA, the CDR3 is TGTGCCAGCATAAGTGGGGGGGGTTCCTACAATGAGCAGTTCTTC. The full variable domain, in which reference TRBV28 and TRBJ2-1 provide the parts outside the CDR3, is DVKVTQSSRYLVKRTGEKVFLECVQDMDHENMFWYRQDPGLGLRLIYFSYDVKMKEKGDIPEGYSVSREKKERFSLILESASTNQTSMYLCASISGGGSYNEQFFGPGTRLTVL.

This clone was found once. The chain couples TRBV19 to TRBJ2-2; D gene ambiguous. CDR3 size: 13 residues. V was trimmed by 2 bases and J by 6 bases, leaving 7 bases between them. Germline loops: CDR1 LNHDA, CDR2 SQIVND (reference sequence). CDR3 bases: TGTGCCAGTAGTATAAATGTCCCCGGGGAGCTGTTTTTT. This gives the protein CASSINVPGELFF.

This clone was picked up a small number of times. The V call is TRBV4-1, the J call TRBJ2-1; TRBD2 agrees at 11 bases. The CDR3 extends over 17 amino acids. In germline, CDR1 is MGHRA, CDR2 YSYEKL. With V trimmed by 3 bases and J by 4 bases, 8 bases remained unmatched. This CDR3 reads CASSHAPGTSGYNEQFF. CDR3 in DNA: TGCGCCAGCAGCCACGCACCGGGGACTAGCGGTTACAATGAGCAGTTCTTC.

The chain uses TRBV6-1 and TRBJ2-2; the match to TRBD2 covers 7 bases. Unmatched junction bases numbered 23, after V lost 4 bases and J lost 6 bases. The CDR3 extends over 20 amino acids. Germline CDR1 reads MNHNS; CDR2 reads SASEGT. The chain's CDR3 is CASSATPGTDRVAGSGELFF. The CDR3 DNA reads TGTGCCAGCAGTGCAACCCCCGGGACGGATAGGGTAGCGGGTTCCGGGGAGCTGTTTTTT.

The rearrangement links TRBV28 to TRBJ2-3; 7 bases fit TRBD2. V dropped 4 bases and J dropped 0; count of bases not matched to a gene: 4. CDR1 is MDHEN, CDR2 SYDVKM, per germline. This CDR3 has 15 residues. CDR3 sequence reads: CASSYSGPSTDTQYF. CDR3 DNA sequence: TGTGCCAGCAGTTATAGCGGGCCTAGCACAGATACGCAGTATTTT.

The genes are TRBV27 and TRBJ2-6; the D gene is possibly TRBD2 (7 bases). The CDR3 totals 15 residues. The germline V gene has CDR1 MNHEY and CDR2 SMNVEV (reference sequence). The germline V and J ends were trimmed by 5 bases and 3 bases, with 11 bases remaining between them. Written as DNA, the CDR3 is TGTGCCAGCAGTAAGGGGGGGGGTGGGGCCAACGTCCTGACTTTC. Protein product: CASSKGGGGANVLTF. Complete variable domain (other parts from reference TRBV27 and TRBJ2-6): EAQVTQNPRYLITVTGKKLTVTCSQNMNHEYMSWYRQDPGLGLRQIYYSMNVEVTDKGDVPEGYKVSRKEKRNFPLILESPSPNQTSLYFCASSKGGGGANVLTFGAGSRLTVL.

The J gene is TRBJ2-1, the V gene TRBV29-1, with 7 bases fitting TRBD1. The V segment lost 5 bases and the J segment 1 base; nucleotides outside the gene matches: 5. The CDR3 spans 14 residues. The germline CDR1 and CDR2 sequences are SQVTM and ANQGSEA. CDR3 loop: CSVRTGPSYNEQFF. In nucleotides, the CDR3 is TGCAGCGTTCGGACAGGACCTTCCTACAATGAGCAGTTCTTC.

V is TRBV28 and J is TRBJ1-1; D unresolved. Trimming stripped 10 bases from V and 7 bases from J, with 19 bases between. The length of the CDR3 is 13 residues. From germline, CDR1 is MDHEN and CDR2 SYDVKM. CDR3: CATILMGRGEAFF. The DNA for the CDR3 is TGTGCCACCATACTTATGGGAAGAGGTGAAGCTTTCTTT.

V and J are TRBV6-5 and TRBJ1-1, with D unclear. V lost 5 bases and J lost 2, with 12 bases in between. This CDR3 has 14 residues. CDR1 and CDR2 (germline): MNHEY, SVGAGI. This CDR3 is CASSKSGPNTEAFF. Here the CDR3 DNA reads TGTGCCAGCAGTAAGTCTGGCCCAAACACTGAAGCTTTCTTT.

This clone was observed a single time. The chain recombines TRBV7-2 with TRBJ2-5; 7 bases map to TRBD2. The trim removed 5 bases at V and 5 bases at J, leaving 23 bases unmatched. Germline CDR1 reads SGHTA; CDR2 reads FQGNSA. This CDR3 has 19 residues. The CDR3: CASSTRRFGLGSQVETQYF. The CDR3 coding sequence is TGTGCCAGCAGCACACGGAGGTTCGGACTAGGCAGCCAGGTTGAGACCCAGTACTTC.

The chain has TRBV5-4 and TRBJ2-7; TRBD2 matches at 12 bases. CDR3 length equals 15 residues. The J segment lost 5 bases and the V segment lost 4 bases, leaving 7 bases of the junction unmatched. Germline V gene data show CDR1 as SGHNT and CDR2 as YYREEE (reference sequence). The CDR3 region is CASSQPRTSGNEQYF. The CDR3 DNA reads TGTGCCAGCAGCCAACCCCGGACTAGCGGGAACGAGCAGTACTTC.

This chain connects TRBV6-4 to TRBJ2-7, with 9 bases matching TRBD2. Germline lookup yields CDR1 MRHNA and CDR2 SNTAGT. After removal of 0 bases from V and 4 bases from J, the junction contained 13 bases not matched to a gene. The CDR3 contains 18 residues. In nucleotides, the CDR3 is TGTGCCAGCAGTGACTCGGCTAGCGGGACCCAAGGCCTGTACGAGCAGTACTTC. Translation: CASSDSASGTQGLYEQYF.

This chain uses TRBV28 with TRBJ2-5, with 9 bases identical to TRBD2. After removal of 2 bases from V and 3 bases from J, the junction contained 4 bases not matched to a gene. The CDR3 contains 15 residues. Per the germline V gene, CDR1 is MDHEN and CDR2 is SYDVKM. The CDR3 DNA sequence: TGTGCCAGCAGTTTAGTTCTAGCGGGAAAAGAGACCCAGTACTTC. Amino acids: CASSLVLAGKETQYF.

In DNA form, the CDR3 reads TGTGCCAGCAGCGTAGAACAGTATCGAGGAGATACGCAGTATTTT. This gives the protein CASSVEQYRGDTQYF. The chain employs TRBV9 and TRBJ2-3; no definite D call. The CDR3 consists of 15 residues. The germline V gene encodes CDR1 SGDLS and CDR2 YYNGEE. V dropped 0 bases and J dropped 5 bases, with 13 bases sitting between them.

The chain combines TRBV7-3 with TRBJ2-2; TRBD2 aligns across 9 bases. This CDR3 is 15 amino acids long. V lost 3 bases to trimming and J lost 6 bases; unmatched junction nucleotides: 5. CDR1 and CDR2 from the germline V gene are SGHTA and FQGTGA. CDR3 DNA: TGTGCCAGCAGCTTCACCGGGACTAGCTCCGGGGAGCTGTTTTTT. Encoded protein: CASSFTGTSSGELFF. Variable domain in full (rest from reference TRBV7-3 and TRBJ2-2): GAGVSQTPSNKVTEKGKYVELRCDPISGHTALYWYRQSLGQGPEFLIYFQGTGAADDSGLPNDRFFAVRPEGSVSTLKIQRTERGDSAVYLCASSFTGTSSGELFFGEGSRLTVL.

V and J are TRBV7-7 and TRBJ2-5, with D uncertain. The CDR3 length is 12 residues. CDR1 and CDR2 (germline): SSHAT, FNYEAQ (reference sequence). V was pared by 4 bases and J by 4 bases, with 7 bases between. CDR3 residues: CASSSPRETQYF. CDR3 coding DNA: TGTGCCAGCAGCTCCCCCCGAGAGACCCAGTACTTC.

The chain carries TRBV5-1 and TRBJ1-3, with TRBD1 as a possible D gene (6 bases). The CDR3 has 16 amino acids. Germline CDR1 is SGHRS and CDR2 is YFSETQ. V was pared by 5 bases and J by 2 bases, with 17 bases between. The CDR3: CASSGGTGTTGNTIYF. The CDR3 DNA reads TGCGCCAGCAGTGGAGGTACCGGGACAACTGGAAACACCATATATTTT.

CDR3 DNA: TGTGCCAGCAAAACTCTCCAGGGGTACTATGGCTACACCTTC. Translating gives CASKTLQGYYGYTF. The V and J genes are TRBV19 and TRBJ1-2; D may be TRBD1 (6 bases). Germline V lookup: CDR1 LNHDA, CDR2 SQIVND (reference sequence). Trimming pared 9 bases from V and 3 bases from J, leaving 17 bases between. CDR3 size: 14 residues. Together with reference TRBV19 and TRBJ1-2, the CDR3 gives the full variable domain: DGGITQSPKYLFRKEGQNVTLSCEQNLNHDAMYWYRQDPGQGLRLIYYSQIVNDFQKGDIAEGYSVSREKKESFPLTVTSAQKNPTAFYLCASKTLQGYYGYTFGSGTRLTVV.

The chain couples TRBV4-1 to TRBJ2-7, with D possibly being TRBD2 (6 bases). The CDR3 runs 15 residues. V lost 2 bases and J lost 0, with 11 bases in between. Germline CDR1 MGHRA, CDR2 YSYEKL. The DNA for the CDR3 is TGCGCCAGCAGCCAACCGGGGGTCTCCTCCTACGAGCAGTACTTC. Translation: CASSQPGVSSYEQYF.